This TCR beta chain emerged from a study of shared clonotypes between healthy human individuals. Study context: A few men and a couple of women, aged 18 to 49, were donors.

The CDR3 length is 14 residues. The V gene's germline CDR1 is PRHDT and CDR2 FYEKMQ (reference sequence). V lost 2 bases, J lost 1 base, and 8 bases lay in between. Method: immunoSEQ multiplex PCR; TCRdb's copy keeps in-frame clones and lacks some. The sample has under 1,100,000 clones; approximately 68% are singletons. The chain couples TRBV13 to TRBJ1-2; D might be TRBD1 (5 bases). The TCR originated in a man aged 18 to 29 in good health. The sample comprised memory CD4+ T cells sorted from blood. As to subset: CD45RA-negative fraction. CDR3 DNA sequence: TGTGCCAGCAGCTTAACACAGGTTAACTATGGCTACACCTTC. Translation: CASSLTQVNYGYTF.